This TCR beta chain appears in the sequencing data of a study of shared clonotypes between healthy human individuals. TCRdb's table, derived via immunoSEQ multiplex PCR, lists solely in-frame clones and lacks some. The data hold 600,000 or so clones, with 98% observed a single time. There are 12 residues in the CDR3. V was trimmed by 3 bases and J by 12 bases, leaving 12 bases between them. The V gene's germline CDR1 is SGHDN and CDR2 FVKESK. The naive CD8 subset, CD45RO-negative cells positively selected for CCR7, excluded terminally differentiated effector memory CD45RA+ cells. Sample: naive CD8+ T cells sorted from blood. V gene TRBV14 combines with J gene TRBJ2-1, with D possibly matching TRBD2 (5 bases). The source is a man aged 30-40 years in good health. CDR3 amino acids: CASSQRALWQFF. The CDR3 region has the DNA TGTGCCAGCAGCCAGAGGGCCCTTTGGCAGTTCTTC. Full variable domain (rest looked up from reference TRBV14 and TRBJ2-1): EAGVTQFPSHSVIEKGQTVTLRCDPISGHDNLYWYRRVMGKEIKFLLHFVKESKQDESGMPNNRFLAERTGGTYSTLKVQPAELEDSGVYFCASSQRALWQFFGPGTRLTVL.